The 20 T cell receptor beta chains below were found in one sample sequenced in a study of cytomegalovirus exposure and HLA in healthy donors. Primers included in the PCR were 60 Vbeta and 13 Jbeta primers. Here immunoSEQ multiplex PCR was the method, and the copy in TCRdb shows in-frame clones only, minus some. The profile shows more than 75,000 clones, over 70% of them singletons. The source material was PBMCs. The source of these receptors is a man aged 35 to 55 in good health and CMV-seropositive.

CDR3 amino acids: CASSLSGPTYNEQFF. The CDR3 coding sequence is TGCGCCAGCAGCTTGTCAGGGCCGACCTACAATGAGCAGTTCTTC. The V and J genes are TRBV5-1 and TRBJ2-1; D perhaps matches TRBD1 (5 bases). Germline V gives CDR1 SGHRS, CDR2 YFSETQ. This CDR3 has 15 amino acids. Trimming removed 1 base from V and 2 bases from J, with 10 bases in between. Using reference TRBV5-1 and TRBJ2-1 for the parts outside the CDR3, the full variable domain is KAGVTQTPRYLIKTRGQQVTLSCSPISGHRSVSWYQQTPGQGLQFLFEYFSETQRNKGNFPGRFSGRQFSNSRSEMNVSTLELGDSALYLCASSLSGPTYNEQFFGPGTRLTVL.

The chain carries TRBV20-1 and TRBJ2-7; 9 bases are a match to TRBD1. This CDR3 has 11 amino acids. V gave up 6 bases and J gave up 5 bases; unmatched junction bases: 2. Germline V lookup: CDR1 DFQATT, CDR2 SNEGSKA (reference sequence). The CDR3 nucleotides are TGCAGTGCGGGGACAGGGAACGAGCAGTACTTC. Its protein product is CSAGTGNEQYF.

This clone was observed a handful of times. The rearrangement uses TRBV28 and TRBJ2-7, with 10 bases lining up with TRBD2. Germline V gene sequence: CDR1 MDHEN, CDR2 SYDVKM. With 4 bases clipped from V and 4 bases from J, the junction kept 4 bases outside the gene matches. The CDR3 is 14 amino acids. As DNA, the CDR3 is TGTGCCAGCAGTTCTCAACTAGCGGGGTACGAGCAGTACTTC. Translating gives CASSSQLAGYEQYF.

This clone turned up a few times. The V and J genes are TRBV28 and TRBJ2-5, with D perhaps TRBD1 (5 bases). Trimming took off 4 bases at V and 3 bases at J, with 15 bases between the two ends. Per the germline V gene, CDR1 is MDHEN and CDR2 is SYDVKM. This CDR3 region has 15 residues. The CDR3 protein is CASSSLDNFKETQYF. The DNA for the CDR3 is TGTGCCAGCAGTTCACTGGACAATTTTAAAGAGACCCAGTACTTC.

Of note for this clone: One junction end disagrees with the germline gene, perhaps due to a read error. The chain is built from TRBV2 and TRBJ1-1, with TRBD1 as a possible D gene (6 bases). CDR3 length equals 12 residues. Germline V gene lookup returns CDR1 SNHLY and CDR2 FYNNEI. The DNA of the CDR3 is TGTGCCAGCAGAGAGGACAGAAGTGAATCTTTCTTT. Translated, it gives CASREDRSESFF.

This chain links TRBV30 with TRBJ2-5, with a tentative D call TRBD2 (6 bases). V was shortened by 5 bases and J by 2 bases, with 15 bases between the two germline ends. The germline gives CDR1 GTSNPN, CDR2 SVGIG (reference sequence). This CDR3 is 14 amino acids long. In DNA form, the CDR3 reads TGTGCCTGGTTACCTAGCGACCTTCAAGAGACCCAGTACTTC. Protein product: CAWLPSDLQETQYF.

The chain uses TRBV27 and TRBJ2-1; 10 bases match TRBD1. Trimming removed 6 bases from V and 7 bases from J; junction bases left unmatched: 6. Germline assignment: CDR1 MNHEY and CDR2 SMNVEV (reference sequence). This CDR3 has 14 amino acids. The CDR3 DNA reads as TGTGCCAGCAGCCGGGACAGGGGTGAGAATGAGCAGTTCTTC. Translation gives CASSRDRGENEQFF.

This clone was counted once. The V call is TRBV5-6, the J call TRBJ2-7; the D gene is possibly TRBD2 (5 bases). The CDR3 totals 13 residues. Trimming took off 1 base at V and 1 base at J, with 6 bases between the two ends. CDR1 SGHDT and CDR2 YYEEEE come from the germline V gene. The CDR3, as DNA: TGTGCCAGCAGCTTGTGGGAGTCCTACGAGCAGTACTTC. It specifies CASSLWESYEQYF.

The rearrangement joins TRBV9 to TRBJ2-3; 10 nucleotides agree with TRBD2. V was pared by 5 bases and J by 2 bases, with 8 bases of the junction left unmatched. Germline CDR1 SGDLS, CDR2 YYNGEE. The CDR3 totals 16 residues. This CDR3 reads CASSSTLAGITDTQYF. CDR3 bases: TGTGCCAGCAGTTCTACACTAGCGGGGATCACAGATACGCAGTATTTT.

The rearrangement uses TRBV30 and TRBJ2-1; 7 nucleotides align to TRBD2. CDR3 length: 14 amino acids. The germline CDR1 and CDR2 sequences are GTSNPN and SVGIG (reference sequence). Trimming cost V 7 bases and J 9 bases; bases outside gene matches: 15. CDR3 residues: CASAGGRLLGEQFF. The CDR3 nucleotides read TGTGCCTCGGCGGGCGGGAGACTTTTGGGTGAGCAGTTCTTC.

The V call is TRBV10-1, the J call TRBJ2-1; 7 bases align to TRBD1. The CDR3 contains 13 residues. Germline V lookup: CDR1 WNHNN, CDR2 SYGVQD (reference sequence). J was trimmed by 8 bases and V by 6 bases; bases with no gene match: 7. The CDR3 reads CASSGTARDEQFF. As DNA, the CDR3 is TGCGCCAGCAGCGGGACAGCTAGGGATGAGCAGTTCTTC.

The V call is TRBV6-1, the J call TRBJ2-7, with D tentatively TRBD1 (7 bases). Germline CDR1 reads MNHNS; CDR2 reads SASEGT. The CDR3 contains 15 residues. Trimming pared 4 bases from V and 1 base from J, leaving 14 bases between. The CDR3 loop is CASSGLTGRSYEQYF. The CDR3 coding sequence is TGTGCCAGCAGTGGCCTGACAGGGAGGTCCTACGAGCAGTACTTC.

This chain links TRBV2 with TRBJ2-1, with TRBD1 matching 9 bases. The CDR3 length is 15 residues. The J segment lost 7 bases and the V segment lost 8 bases, leaving 12 bases of the junction unmatched. CDR1 is SNHLY and CDR2 is FYNNEI in the germline V gene. The CDR3 reads CASGTGQGGGNEQFF. The DNA of the CDR3 is TGTGCCAGCGGTACGGGACAGGGAGGAGGAAATGAGCAGTTCTTC.

The chain couples TRBV7-6 to TRBJ1-4; D perhaps matches TRBD1 (5 bases). This CDR3 has 15 amino acids. V lost 2 bases to trimming and J lost 7 bases, with 14 bases between them. Per germline, CDR1 SGHVS and CDR2 FNYEAQ. The CDR3 DNA reads TGTGCCAGCAGCTTATCGGCCAGGGAGGGTGAAAAACTGTTTTTT. Its translation is CASSLSAREGEKLFF.

As to this clone: A junction boundary mismatches the germline segment, possibly from a read error. This chain joins TRBV7-8 and TRBJ1-2; 10 positions match TRBD1. The CDR3 length is 15 residues. Germline V gives CDR1 SGHVS, CDR2 FQNEAQ. The CDR3: CASSSDRGYGHGYPF. Here the CDR3 DNA reads TGTGCCAGCAGCTCGGACAGGGGGTATGGTCATGGCTACCCCTTC.

The V call is TRBV5-8, the J call TRBJ1-6; no reliable D call. The CDR3 consists of 15 residues. V was pared by 5 bases and J by 7 bases, with 16 bases between. CDR1 is SGHTS and CDR2 is YDEGEE in the germline V gene. This chain's CDR3 is CASRNYAGGNSPLHF. The CDR3 DNA reads as TGTGCCAGCAGAAATTATGCGGGTGGAAATTCACCCCTCCACTTT.

This clone came up a few times. The chain combines TRBV28 with TRBJ1-5; weak D call: TRBD1 (6 bases). The CDR3 extends over 12 amino acids. Germline CDR1 is MDHEN and CDR2 is SYDVKM. The CDR3 here is CGGGRSNQPQHF. DNA for the CDR3: TGTGGAGGGGGTAGAAGCAATCAGCCCCAGCATTTT. The entire variable domain, with the rest obtained from reference TRBV28 and TRBJ1-5, is as follows: DVKVTQSSRYLVKRTGEKVFLECVQDMDHENMFWYRQDPGLGLRLIYFSYDVKMKEKGDIPEGYSVSREKKERFSLILESASTNQTSMYLCGGGRSNQPQHFGDGTRLSIL.

The chain is built from TRBV6-5 and TRBJ1-4, with a possible D match to TRBD1 (6 bases). Germline V gives CDR1 MNHEY, CDR2 SVGAGI. Trimming cost V 8 bases and J 8 bases, with 18 bases left between them. The CDR3 consists of 14 residues. The CDR3: CASRAGTQGEKLFF. The CDR3 DNA is TGTGCCAGCCGCGCCGGGACCCAGGGGGAAAAACTGTTTTTT.

The CDR3 sequence is CASSSQGTNYGYTF. CDR3 nucleotides: TGTGCCAGCAGTTCACAGGGAACCAACTATGGCTACACCTTC. The chain combines TRBV27 with TRBJ1-2; D possibly corresponds to TRBD1 (6 bases). In germline, CDR1 is MNHEY, CDR2 SMNVEV (reference sequence). The CDR3 contains 14 residues. The V and J ends lost 4 bases and 2 bases respectively, with 11 bases between them.

The V gene is TRBV5-6, the J gene TRBJ1-1, with 7 nucleotides matching TRBD1. Germline CDR1 and CDR2: SGHDT and YYEEEE. The CDR3 extends over 17 amino acids. Trimming took 1 base from V and 4 from J; bases not matched to a gene: 13. DNA of the CDR3: TGTGCCAGCAGCTTGATTACAGGGGTTACGGTTGGCACTGAAGCTTTCTTT. Protein sequence: CASSLITGVTVGTEAFF.